The present T cell receptor beta chain was sequenced within a study of OX40 agonist ivuxolimab in advanced cancers. About the study: People in dose escalation had one of these cancers: hepatocellular carcinoma, melanoma, renal cell or head and neck cancer. Study-level results: Expanded peripheral T-cell antigen specificity went undetermined. At doses 0.1 to 3.0 mg/kg, CD4+ and CD8+ clones expanded. CD8+ T cells were the subset that, on average, had more expanded clones than CD4+.

V dropped 4 bases and J dropped 11 bases, with 15 bases sitting between them. The germline V gene has CDR1 MNHEY and CDR2 SVGAGI. CDR3 length equals 13 residues. Only in-frame clones appear in the TCRdb table, and some are missing; sequencing was by immunoSEQ multiplex PCR. In the table there are about 89,000 clones, 85% to 95% of which are singletons. With respect to this clone: The antigen remains unidentified.

The chain carries TRBV6-5 and TRBJ1-3, with D unresolved. This clonotype was sampled from an adult with an advanced solid tumor such as melanoma, head and neck, liver or kidney cancer. The sample here was CD4+ or CD8+ T cells sorted from blood, taken in a trial of the OX40 agonist ivuxolimab. CDR3 nucleotide sequence: TGTGCCAGCAGTTCCCCGGCCACCTTTGCCATATATTTT. This encodes CASSSPATFAIYF.